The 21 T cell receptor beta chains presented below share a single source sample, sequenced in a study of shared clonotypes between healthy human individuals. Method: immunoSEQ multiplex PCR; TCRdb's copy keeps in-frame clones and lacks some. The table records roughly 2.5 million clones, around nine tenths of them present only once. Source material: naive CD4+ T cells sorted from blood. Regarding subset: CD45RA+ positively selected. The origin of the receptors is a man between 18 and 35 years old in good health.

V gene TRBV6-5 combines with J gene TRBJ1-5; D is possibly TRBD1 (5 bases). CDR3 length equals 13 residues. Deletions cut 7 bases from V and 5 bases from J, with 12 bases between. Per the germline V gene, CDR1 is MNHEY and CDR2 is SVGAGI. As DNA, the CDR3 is TGTGCCAGCACCTCTGAGGGGTATCAGCCCCAGCATTTT. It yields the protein CASTSEGYQPQHF.

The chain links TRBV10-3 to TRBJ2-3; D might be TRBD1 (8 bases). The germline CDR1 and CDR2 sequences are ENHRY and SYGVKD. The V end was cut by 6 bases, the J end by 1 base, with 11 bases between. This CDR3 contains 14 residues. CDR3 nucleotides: TGTGCCATCAGCACAGGGGGGGGCACAGATACGCAGTATTTT. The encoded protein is CAISTGGGTDTQYF.

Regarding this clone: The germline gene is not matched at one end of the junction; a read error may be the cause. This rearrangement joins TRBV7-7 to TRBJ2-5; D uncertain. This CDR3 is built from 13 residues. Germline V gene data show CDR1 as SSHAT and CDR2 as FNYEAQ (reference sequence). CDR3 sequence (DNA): TGTGCTAGCAGCCGTGGGCTAAGGGAGACCCAGTACTTC. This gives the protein CASSRGLRETQYF.

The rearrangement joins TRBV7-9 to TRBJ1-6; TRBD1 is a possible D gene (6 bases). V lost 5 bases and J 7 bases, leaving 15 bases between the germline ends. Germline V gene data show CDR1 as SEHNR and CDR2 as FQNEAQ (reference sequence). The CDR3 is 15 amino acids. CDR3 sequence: CASSAQTGLNSPLHF. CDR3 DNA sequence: TGTGCCAGCAGCGCCCAGACAGGTCTCAATTCACCCCTCCACTTT.

The CDR3 region is CASSLGVQGTTYNSPLHF. DNA for the CDR3: TGCGCCAGCAGCTTGGGGGTCCAGGGGACAACTTATAATTCACCCCTCCACTTT. The chain links TRBV5-1 to TRBJ1-6; TRBD1 is a possible D gene (6 bases). CDR1 is SGHRS and CDR2 is YFSETQ in the germline V gene. V was trimmed by 0 bases and J by 4 bases, leaving 17 bases between them. There are 18 residues in the CDR3.

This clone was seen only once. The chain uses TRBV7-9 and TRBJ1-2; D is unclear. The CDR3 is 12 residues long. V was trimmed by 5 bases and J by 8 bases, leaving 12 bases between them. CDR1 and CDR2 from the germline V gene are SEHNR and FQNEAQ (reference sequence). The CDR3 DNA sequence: TGTGCCAGCAGCCTAGGCGGGAAAGGCTACACCTTC. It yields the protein CASSLGGKGYTF.

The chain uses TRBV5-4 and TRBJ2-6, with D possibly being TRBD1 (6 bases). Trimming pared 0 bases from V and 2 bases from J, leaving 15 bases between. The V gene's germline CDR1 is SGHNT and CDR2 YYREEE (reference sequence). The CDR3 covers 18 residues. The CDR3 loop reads CASSLASTPGAGANVLTF. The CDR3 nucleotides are TGTGCCAGCAGCTTGGCCTCTACTCCAGGGGCTGGGGCCAACGTCCTGACTTTC.

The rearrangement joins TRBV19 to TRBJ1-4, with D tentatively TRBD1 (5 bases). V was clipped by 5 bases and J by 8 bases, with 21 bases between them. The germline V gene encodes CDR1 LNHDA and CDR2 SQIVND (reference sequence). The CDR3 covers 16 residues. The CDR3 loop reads CASSLEGTSNGEKLFF. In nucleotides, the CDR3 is TGTGCCAGTAGTCTGGAGGGGACGTCAAATGGGGAAAAACTGTTTTTT.

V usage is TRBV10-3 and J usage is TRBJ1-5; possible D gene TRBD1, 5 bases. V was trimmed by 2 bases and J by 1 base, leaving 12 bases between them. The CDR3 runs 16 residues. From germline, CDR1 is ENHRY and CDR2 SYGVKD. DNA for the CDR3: TGTGCCATCAGTGAGACCGGGGGACGGAGCAATCAGCCCCAGCATTTT. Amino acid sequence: CAISETGGRSNQPQHF.

The CDR3 DNA is TGTGCCAGCAGTGAATTTGGGACAGGGGCGTATGGCTACACCTTC. It specifies CASSEFGTGAYGYTF. This chain connects TRBV25-1 to TRBJ1-2; 10 bases line up with TRBD1. CDR1 is MGHDK and CDR2 is SYGVNS in the germline V gene. This CDR3 is 15 amino acids long. Unmatched junction bases numbered 4, after V lost 1 base and J lost 5 bases.

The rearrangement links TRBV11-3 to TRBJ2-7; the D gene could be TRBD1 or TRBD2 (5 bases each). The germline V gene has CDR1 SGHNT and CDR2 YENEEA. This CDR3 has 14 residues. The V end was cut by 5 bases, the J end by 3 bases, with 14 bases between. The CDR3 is CASSRRDGDYEQYF. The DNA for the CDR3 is TGTGCCAGCAGCCGCCGGGACGGAGACTACGAGCAGTACTTC.

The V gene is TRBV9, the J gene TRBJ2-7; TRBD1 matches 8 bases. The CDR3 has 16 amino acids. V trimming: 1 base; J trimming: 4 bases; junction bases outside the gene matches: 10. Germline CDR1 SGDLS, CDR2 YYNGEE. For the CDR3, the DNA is TGTGCCAGCAGCGTACGCACAGGGGGTGGGAGTTACGAGCAGTACTTC. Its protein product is CASSVRTGGGSYEQYF.

The CDR3 region is CASSYDPRLYEQYF. The CDR3 DNA is TGTGCCAGCAGTTACGACCCTAGGCTTTACGAGCAGTACTTC. The chain couples TRBV6-6 to TRBJ2-7; D ambiguous. The V end lost 2 bases, the J end lost 4 bases, and 12 bases lay between the germline ends. Germline V gives CDR1 MNHNY, CDR2 SVGAGI (reference sequence). CDR3 length: 14 amino acids.

CDR3 sequence: CASSLGRTSGRAQDTQYF. CDR3 in DNA: TGTGCCAGCAGCTTAGGCAGGACTAGCGGGAGGGCCCAAGATACGCAGTATTTT. This chain joins TRBV11-2 and TRBJ2-3, with 15 bases matching TRBD2. There are 18 residues in the CDR3. Germline V lookup: CDR1 SGHAT, CDR2 FQNNGV. V dropped 1 base and J dropped 5; count of bases not matched to a gene: 7. Filled out from reference TRBV11-2 and TRBJ2-3, the complete variable domain reads EAGVAQSPRYKIIEKRQSVAFWCNPISGHATLYWYQQILGQGPKLLIQFQNNGVVDDSQLPKDRFSAERLKGVDSTLKIQPAKLEDSAVYLCASSLGRTSGRAQDTQYFGPGTRLTVL.

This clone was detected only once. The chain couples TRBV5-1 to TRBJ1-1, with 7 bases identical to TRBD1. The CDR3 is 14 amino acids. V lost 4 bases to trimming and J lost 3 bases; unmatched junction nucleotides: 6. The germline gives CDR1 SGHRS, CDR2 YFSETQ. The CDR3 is CASSKDRAYTEAFF. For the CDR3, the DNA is TGCGCCAGCAGCAAAGACAGGGCGTACACTGAAGCTTTCTTT. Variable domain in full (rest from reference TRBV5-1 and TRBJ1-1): KAGVTQTPRYLIKTRGQQVTLSCSPISGHRSVSWYQQTPGQGLQFLFEYFSETQRNKGNFPGRFSGRQFSNSRSEMNVSTLELGDSALYLCASSKDRAYTEAFFGQGTRLTVV.

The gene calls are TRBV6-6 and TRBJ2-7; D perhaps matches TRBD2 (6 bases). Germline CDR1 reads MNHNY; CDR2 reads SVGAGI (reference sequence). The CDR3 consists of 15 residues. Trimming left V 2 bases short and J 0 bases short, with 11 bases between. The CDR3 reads CASSYTRGGSYEQYF. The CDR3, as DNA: TGTGCCAGCAGTTACACTAGGGGAGGCTCCTACGAGCAGTACTTC.

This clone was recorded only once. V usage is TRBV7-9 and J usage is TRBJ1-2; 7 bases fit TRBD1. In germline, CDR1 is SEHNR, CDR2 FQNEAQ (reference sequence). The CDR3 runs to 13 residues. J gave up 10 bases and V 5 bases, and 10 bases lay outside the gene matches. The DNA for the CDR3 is TGTGCCAGCAGCCTATCAGGGGGTCTCTTCTACACCTTC. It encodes CASSLSGGLFYTF.

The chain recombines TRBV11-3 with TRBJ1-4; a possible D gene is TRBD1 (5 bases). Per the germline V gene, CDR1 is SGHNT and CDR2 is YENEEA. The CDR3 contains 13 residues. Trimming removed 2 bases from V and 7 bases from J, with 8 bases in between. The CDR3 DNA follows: TGTGCCAGCAGCTTATCAGGGAGTGAAAAACTGTTTTTT. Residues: CASSLSGSEKLFF.

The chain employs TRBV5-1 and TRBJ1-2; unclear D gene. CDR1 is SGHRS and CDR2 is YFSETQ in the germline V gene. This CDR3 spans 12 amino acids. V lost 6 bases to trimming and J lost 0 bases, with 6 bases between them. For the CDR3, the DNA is TGCGCCAGCAAGGCTGCTAACTATGGCTACACCTTC. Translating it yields CASKAANYGYTF.

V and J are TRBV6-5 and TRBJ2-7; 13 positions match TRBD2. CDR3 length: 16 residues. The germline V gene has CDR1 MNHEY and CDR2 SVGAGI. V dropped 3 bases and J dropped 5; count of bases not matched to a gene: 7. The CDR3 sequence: CASSYQLAGGPHEQYF. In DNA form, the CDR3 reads TGTGCCAGCAGTTATCAACTAGCGGGAGGGCCCCACGAGCAGTACTTC.

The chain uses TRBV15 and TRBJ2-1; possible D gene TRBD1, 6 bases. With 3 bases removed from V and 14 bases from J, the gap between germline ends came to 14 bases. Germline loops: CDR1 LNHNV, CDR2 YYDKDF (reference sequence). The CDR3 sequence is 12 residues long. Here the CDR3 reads CATSSVQGGEFF. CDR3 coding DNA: TGTGCCACCAGCAGCGTCCAAGGGGGTGAGTTCTTC.